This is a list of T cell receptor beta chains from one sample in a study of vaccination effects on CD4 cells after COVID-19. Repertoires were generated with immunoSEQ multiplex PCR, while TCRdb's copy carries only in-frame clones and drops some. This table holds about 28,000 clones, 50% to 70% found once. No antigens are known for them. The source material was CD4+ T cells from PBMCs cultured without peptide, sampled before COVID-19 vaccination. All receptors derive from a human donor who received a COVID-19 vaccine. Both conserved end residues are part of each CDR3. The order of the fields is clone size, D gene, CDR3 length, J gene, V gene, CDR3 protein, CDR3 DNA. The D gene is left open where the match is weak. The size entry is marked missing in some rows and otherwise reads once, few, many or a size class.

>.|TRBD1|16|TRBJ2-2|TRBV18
CASSPQGALDTGELFF
TGTGCCAGCTCACCACAGGGGGCTCTGGACACCGGGGAGCTGTTTTTT
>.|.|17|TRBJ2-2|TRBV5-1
CASSLEGQTGYVGELFF
TGCGCCAGCAGCTTGGAGGGTCAGACGGGTTATGTCGGGGAGCTGTTTTTT
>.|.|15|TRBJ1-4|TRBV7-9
CASSLGGRGNEKLFF
TGTGCCAGCAGCTTAGGGGGCAGGGGAAACGAAAAACTGTTTTTT
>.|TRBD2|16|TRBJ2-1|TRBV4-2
CASSLTGTSLEGEQFF
TGTGCCAGCAGCCTAACCGGGACTAGCCTGGAGGGTGAGCAGTTCTTC
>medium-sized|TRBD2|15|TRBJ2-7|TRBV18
CASSPPAAGAYEQYF
TGTGCCAGCTCACCACCGGCAGCGGGAGCCTACGAGCAGTACTTC
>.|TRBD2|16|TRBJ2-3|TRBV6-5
CASSYQGGGGPDTQYF
TGTGCCAGCAGTTACCAGGGCGGGGGGGGCCCGGATACGCAGTATTTT
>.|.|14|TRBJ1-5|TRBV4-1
CASSQDWGNQPQHF
TGCGCCAGCAGCCAAGACTGGGGCAATCAGCCCCAGCATTTT
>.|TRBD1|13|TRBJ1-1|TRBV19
CASSFRQGQGAFF
TGTGCCAGTAGTTTCCGACAGGGCCAAGGAGCTTTCTTT
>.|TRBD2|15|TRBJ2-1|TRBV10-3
CAISAAAGAINEQFF
TGTGCCATCAGTGCCGCAGCGGGAGCGATCAATGAGCAGTTCTTC
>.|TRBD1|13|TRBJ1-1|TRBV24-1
CATSDFGDRGAFF
TGTGCCACCAGTGATTTCGGGGACAGGGGAGCTTTCTTT
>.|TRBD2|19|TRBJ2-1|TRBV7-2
CASSPQASGGLGSYNEQFF
TGTGCCAGCAGCCCCCAGGCTAGCGGGGGGCTTGGCTCCTACAATGAGCAGTTCTTC
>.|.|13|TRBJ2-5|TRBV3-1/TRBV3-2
CASSQTLRETQYF
TGTGCCAGCAGCCAAACCCTGAGGGAGACCCAGTACTTC
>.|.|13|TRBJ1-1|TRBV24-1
CATSATDRHEAFF
TGTGCCACCAGTGCCACCGACAGGCATGAAGCTTTCTTT
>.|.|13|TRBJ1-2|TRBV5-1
CASSPRDTYGYTF
TGCGCCAGCAGTCCCAGGGATACCTATGGCTACACCTTC
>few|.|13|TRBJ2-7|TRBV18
CASSGQNSYEQYF
TGTGCCAGCTCAGGACAGAACTCCTACGAGCAGTACTTC
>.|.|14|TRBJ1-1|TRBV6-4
CASSDTDMNTEAFF
TGTGCCAGCAGTGACACAGATATGAACACTGAAGCTTTCTTT
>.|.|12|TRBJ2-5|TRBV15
CATSRDLETQYF
TGTGCCACCAGCAGAGATTTAGAGACCCAGTACTTC
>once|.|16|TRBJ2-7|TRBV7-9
CASSSLILGGANEQYF
TGTGCCAGCAGCTCCCTTATCCTAGGAGGTGCGAACGAGCAGTACTTC
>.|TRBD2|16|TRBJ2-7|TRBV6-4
CASSDSLAGIGDEQYF
TGTGCCAGCAGTGACTCTTTAGCGGGAATAGGTGACGAGCAGTACTTC
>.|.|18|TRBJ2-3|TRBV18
CASSPFIGGTRGTDTQYF
TGTGCCAGCTCACCATTTATCGGGGGGACAAGGGGCACAGATACGCAGTATTTT
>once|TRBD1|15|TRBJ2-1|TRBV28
CASSSTGAGNNEQFF
TGTGCCAGCAGTTCGACAGGGGCGGGCAACAATGAGCAGTTCTTC
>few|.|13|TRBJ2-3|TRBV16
CASSQYVSDTQYF
TGTGCCAGCAGCCAATACGTGTCAGATACGCAGTATTTT
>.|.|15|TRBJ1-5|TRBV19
CASSELGPRRQPQHF
TGTGCCAGTAGTGAATTAGGCCCCAGAAGGCAGCCCCAGCATTTT
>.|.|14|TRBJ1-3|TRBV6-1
CASTMTGSGNTIYF
TGTGCCAGCACTATGACAGGATCTGGAAACACCATATATTTT
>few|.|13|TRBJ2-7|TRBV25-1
CASSDTGSYEQYF
TGTGCCAGCAGTGACACAGGGAGTTACGAGCAGTACTTC
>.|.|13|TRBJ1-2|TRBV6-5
CASTKGIFDGYTF
TGTGCCAGCACTAAGGGAATTTTCGATGGCTACACCTTC
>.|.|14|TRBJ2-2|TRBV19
CASSLQQNTGELFF
TGTGCCAGTAGTCTCCAACAGAACACCGGGGAGCTGTTTTTT
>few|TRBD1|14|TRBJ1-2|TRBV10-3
CAISGGQGSYGYTF
TGTGCCATCAGTGGAGGACAGGGGAGCTATGGCTACACCTTC
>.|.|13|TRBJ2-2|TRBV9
CASSDLGAGELFF
TGTGCCAGCAGCGACCTTGGGGCCGGGGAGCTGTTTTTT
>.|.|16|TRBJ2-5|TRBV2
CASSEAQLASRETQYF
TGTGCCAGCAGTGAAGCCCAACTAGCCAGTAGGGAGACCCAGTACTTC
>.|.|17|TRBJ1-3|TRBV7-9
CASSPALRQVSGNTIYF
TGTGCCAGCAGCCCCGCCTTACGACAGGTCTCTGGAAACACCATATATTTT
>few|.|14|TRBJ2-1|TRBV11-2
CASSLGVLYNEQFF
TGTGCCAGCAGCTTAGGTGTGCTCTACAATGAGCAGTTCTTC
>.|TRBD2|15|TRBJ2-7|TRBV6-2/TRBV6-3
CASSSTSRANYEQYF
TGTGCCAGCAGTTCGACTAGCAGAGCCAACTACGAGCAGTACTTC
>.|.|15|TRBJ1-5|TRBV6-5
CASSKTRRGNQPQHF
TGTGCCAGCAGTAAAACACGGAGGGGCAATCAGCCCCAGCATTTT
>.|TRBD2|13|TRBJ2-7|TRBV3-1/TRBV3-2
CASRVAGSTEQYF
TGTGCCAGCAGGGTAGCGGGAAGTACCGAGCAGTACTTC
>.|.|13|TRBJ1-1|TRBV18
CASSRERGTEAFF
TGTGCCAGCTCACGAGAAAGGGGTACTGAAGCTTTCTTT
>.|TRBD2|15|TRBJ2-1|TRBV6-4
CASSDSSGSYNEQFF
TGTGCCAGCAGTGACTCTAGCGGGAGTTACAATGAGCAGTTCTTC
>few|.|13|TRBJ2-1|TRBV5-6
CASSLAVNNEQFF
TGTGCCAGCAGCTTGGCCGTTAACAATGAGCAGTTCTTC
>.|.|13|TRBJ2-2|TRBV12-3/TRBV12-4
CASSLVGTGELFF
TGTGCCAGCAGTTTAGTTGGAACCGGGGAGCTGTTTTTT
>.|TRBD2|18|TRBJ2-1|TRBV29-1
CSVEGGTGLAGGPVEQFF
TGCAGCGTTGAAGGAGGGACAGGGCTAGCGGGAGGGCCGGTTGAGCAGTTCTTC
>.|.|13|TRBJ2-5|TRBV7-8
CASSLGRLETQYF
TGTGCCAGCAGCTTGGGCAGACTAGAGACCCAGTACTTC
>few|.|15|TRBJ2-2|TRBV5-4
CASSLEGFQGGELFF
TGTGCCAGCAGCTTGGAGGGCTTCCAAGGTGGGGAGCTGTTTTTT